The clone carrying this T cell receptor (beta chain) occurred many times. Its antigen is as yet unknown. CDR3 length: 14 amino acids. Trimming took off 6 bases at V and 5 bases at J, with 13 bases between the two ends. Germline V CDR1 and CDR2: MNHEY, SVGEGT. The data were obtained in a study of T cell repertoires in cytomegalovirus infection. Study information: Indications of both CMV infection and matching HLA type were provided by public TCR beta signatures.

Study-wide results and caveats: Of the TCR beta families, the public ones yielded a cumulative frequency that identified carriers of CMV plus the relevant HLA. Ex vivo responses were dominated by HLA-C-restricted CMV-specific TCR beta clonotypes.

TCRdb redid the calling of the reads with MiXCR, one entry per CDR3 protein. The sample includes around 210,000 distinct CDR3 sequences, around 6.2% of them seen just once. The V call is TRBV6-2 or TRBV6-3, the J call TRBJ1-4; unclear D gene. Sequences were obtained from PBMCs. The sequence came from a human donor in good health (CMV status not recorded). Some clones in this sample may be carry-over from other donors' samples. The CDR3 nucleotides are TGTGCCAGCAGAAACGGACGGGGAAATGAAAAACTGTTTTTT. Its protein is CASRNGRGNEKLFF.